Shown below are 7 T cell receptor beta chains from a single sample sequenced in a study of cytomegalovirus exposure and HLA in healthy donors. PCR employed 60 Vbeta and 13 Jbeta primers. The data were produced by immunoSEQ multiplex PCR, yet TCRdb's version contains in-frame clones alone and is incomplete. Here the sample spans 170,000 or so clones, over 70% being singletons. Sequencing was performed on PBMCs. Every receptor here comes from a woman aged 50 to 65 in good health and CMV-seropositive.

This chain connects TRBV9 to TRBJ2-1; no clear D. Germline CDR1 SGDLS, CDR2 YYNGEE. The CDR3 spans 13 residues. V lost 0 bases and J lost 6, with 7 bases in between. The CDR3, as DNA: TGTGCCAGCAGCGTAGGTAGCCCCAATGAGCAGTTCTTC. Encoded protein: CASSVGSPNEQFF.

The table lists this clone with a count of one. The CDR3 region is CASSLGDLVTDTQYF. For the CDR3, the DNA is TGTGCCAGCAGTTTAGGCGACTTAGTCACAGATACGCAGTATTTT. This chain connects TRBV27 to TRBJ2-3; D gene ambiguous. The V end lost 2 bases, the J end lost 2 bases, and 11 bases lay between the germline ends. This CDR3 contains 15 residues. The germline gives CDR1 MNHEY, CDR2 SMNVEV (reference sequence).

This clone appeared a single time. The chain uses TRBV14 and TRBJ1-1, with a possible D match to TRBD1 (6 bases). This CDR3 spans 14 amino acids. Trimming left V 3 bases short and J 9 bases short, with 17 bases between. Germline assignment: CDR1 SGHDN and CDR2 FVKESK. The CDR3 spells CASSQGATAGKAFF. DNA for the CDR3: TGTGCCAGCAGCCAGGGGGCAACCGCAGGGAAAGCTTTCTTT.

J is TRBJ2-1 and V is TRBV4-2; D gene unclear. Trimming cost V 1 base and J 1 base, with 11 bases left between them. The CDR3 totals 16 residues. CDR1 and CDR2 from the germline V gene are LGHNA and YNFKEQ. DNA for the CDR3: TGTGCCAGCAGCCAAGTGTTAGGCAGGTCCTACAATGAGCAGTTCTTC. Its translation is CASSQVLGRSYNEQFF.

As to this clone: At one end, the junction sequence differs from germline, possibly due to a read error. The V gene is TRBV7-7, the J gene TRBJ2-1, with a weak D call TRBD1 (7 bases). Germline assignment: CDR1 SSHAT and CDR2 FNYEAQ (reference sequence). CDR3 length equals 14 residues. The CDR3 here is CASSPGRGEAEQFF. DNA for the CDR3: TGTGCTAGCAGCCCTGGCAGGGGGGAGGCTGAGCAGTTCTTC.

As concerns this clone: Here the CDR3 omits its conserved ending phenylalanine or tryptophan, so a read error is the likely source. The chain is built from TRBV11-2 and TRBJ1-2, with TRBD1 matching over 7 bases. The CDR3 has 13 residues. The trim removed 5 bases at V and 8 bases at J, leaving 8 bases unmatched. Germline V CDR1 and CDR2: SGHAT, FQNNGV. The CDR3 nucleotides read TGTGCCAGCAGCCCTTCGGGGACAGACGGCTACACCCTC. It is translated as CASSPSGTDGYTL.

V gene TRBV28 combines with J gene TRBJ1-2; no firm D call. The CDR3 spans 14 residues. Per germline, CDR1 MDHEN and CDR2 SYDVKM. V lost 10 bases and J 0 bases, leaving 15 bases between the germline ends. Written as DNA, the CDR3 is TGTGCCACCTCACGGTCCGGGACTAACTATGGCTACACCTTC. It yields the protein CATSRSGTNYGYTF.